This TCR beta chain was documented in a study of blood T cells in healthy people across ages. Overall study context: With template switching, about one barcoded beta molecule was captured per two T cells. General study findings and limits: Investigators viewed diversity estimates from one million T cells as underestimates, the study reported. TCR beta diversity per million T cells fell roughly linearly with age.

Turning to this clonotype: Its antigen remains unknown.

Germline V gives CDR1 LGHDT, CDR2 YNNKEL (reference sequence). There are 17 residues in the CDR3. The ends were cut back, 1 base at V and 13 bases at J, with 26 bases in the middle. The use of a sample-barcoded 5' primer and a J-beta primer mix characterized a second PCR of roughly 6 to 11 cycles. Each cDNA molecule was tagged by a template-switch adaptor with 12 random nucleotides. TCRdb itself ran the 5' RACE reads through MiXCR, one entry per CDR3 protein. The table shows some 1.5 million distinct CDR3 sequences, with roughly 27% occurring only once. The sequence was collected from a woman aged 25 to 39 in good health. Sample: blood. The rearrangement joins TRBV3-1 to TRBJ2-1; D gene unclear. CDR3 nucleotides: TGTGCCAGCAGCCAAGGCCGCTCCCTCAGCTATCAAGAGACCCAGTTCTTC. Its translation: CASSQGRSLSYQETQFF.